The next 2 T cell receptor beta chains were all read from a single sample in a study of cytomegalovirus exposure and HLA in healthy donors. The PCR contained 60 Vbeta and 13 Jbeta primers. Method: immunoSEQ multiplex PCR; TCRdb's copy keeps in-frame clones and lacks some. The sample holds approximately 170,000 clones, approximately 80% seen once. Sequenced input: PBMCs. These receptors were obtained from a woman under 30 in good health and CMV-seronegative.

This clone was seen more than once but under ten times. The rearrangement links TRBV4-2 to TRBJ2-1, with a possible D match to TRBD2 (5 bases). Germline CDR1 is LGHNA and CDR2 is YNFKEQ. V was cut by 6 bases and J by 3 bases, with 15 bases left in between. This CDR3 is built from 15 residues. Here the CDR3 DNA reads TGTGCCAGCAGGCCCAGCGGACTGGTCTACAATGAGCAGTTCTTC. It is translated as CASRPSGLVYNEQFF.

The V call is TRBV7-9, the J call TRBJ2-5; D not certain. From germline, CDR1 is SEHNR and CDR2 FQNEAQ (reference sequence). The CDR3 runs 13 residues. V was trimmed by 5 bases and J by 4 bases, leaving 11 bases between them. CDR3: CASSRVLRETQYF. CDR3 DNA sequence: TGTGCCAGCAGCCGGGTACTCCGAGAGACCCAGTACTTC.